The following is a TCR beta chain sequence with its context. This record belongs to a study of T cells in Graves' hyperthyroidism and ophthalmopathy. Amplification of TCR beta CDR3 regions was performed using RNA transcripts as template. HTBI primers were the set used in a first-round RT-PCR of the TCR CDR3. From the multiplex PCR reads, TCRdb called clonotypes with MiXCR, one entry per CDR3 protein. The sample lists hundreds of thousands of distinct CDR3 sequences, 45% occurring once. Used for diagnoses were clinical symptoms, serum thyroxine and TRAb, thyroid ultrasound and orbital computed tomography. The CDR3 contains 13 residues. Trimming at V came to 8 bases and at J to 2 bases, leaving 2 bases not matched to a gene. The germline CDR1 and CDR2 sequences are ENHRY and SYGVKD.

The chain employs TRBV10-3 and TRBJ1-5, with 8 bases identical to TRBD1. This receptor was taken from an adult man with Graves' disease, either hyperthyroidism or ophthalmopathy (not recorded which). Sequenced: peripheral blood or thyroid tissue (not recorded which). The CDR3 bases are TGTGCCATCCAGGGGGCGGGCAATCAGCCCCAGCATTTT. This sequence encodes CAIQGAGNQPQHF.